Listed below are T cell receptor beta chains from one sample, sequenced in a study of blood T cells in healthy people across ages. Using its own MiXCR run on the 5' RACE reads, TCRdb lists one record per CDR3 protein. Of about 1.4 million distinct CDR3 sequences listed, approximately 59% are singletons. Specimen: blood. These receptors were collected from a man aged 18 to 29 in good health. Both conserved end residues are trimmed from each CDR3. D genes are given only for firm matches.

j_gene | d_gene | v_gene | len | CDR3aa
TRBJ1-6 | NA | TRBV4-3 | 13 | ASSGPGLVNSPLH
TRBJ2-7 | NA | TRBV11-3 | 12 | ASSLRMVPYEQY
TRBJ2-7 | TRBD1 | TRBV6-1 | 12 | ASTYVGQGGEQY
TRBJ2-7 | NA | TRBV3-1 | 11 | ASSQDELNEQY
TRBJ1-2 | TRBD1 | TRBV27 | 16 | ASSLSRDRGLLVYCYT
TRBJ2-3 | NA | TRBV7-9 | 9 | ASSPPRQQY
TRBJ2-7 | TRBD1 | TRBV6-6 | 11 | ASSGDSAYEQY
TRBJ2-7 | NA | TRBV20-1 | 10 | SAKGQFNEQY
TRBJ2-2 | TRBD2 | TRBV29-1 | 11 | SVQASGDGELF
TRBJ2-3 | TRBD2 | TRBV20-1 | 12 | SATSGGQTDTQY
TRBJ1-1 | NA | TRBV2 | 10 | ASSVWTPEAF
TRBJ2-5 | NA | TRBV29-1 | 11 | SVANRGGETQY
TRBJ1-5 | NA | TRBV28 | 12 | ASSHGRWNQPQH
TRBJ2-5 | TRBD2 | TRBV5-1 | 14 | ASSRGLAGGQETQY
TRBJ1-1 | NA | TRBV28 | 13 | ASSLLSQFNTEAF
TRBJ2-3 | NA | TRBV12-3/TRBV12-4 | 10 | ASSLGPATQY
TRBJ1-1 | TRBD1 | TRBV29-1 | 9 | SVLSDRGAF
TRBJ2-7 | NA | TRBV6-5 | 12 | ASSYEVGRYEQY
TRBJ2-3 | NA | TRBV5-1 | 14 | ASSLAYRTVTDTQY
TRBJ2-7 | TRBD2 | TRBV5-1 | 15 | ASSLYGGSGISSEQY
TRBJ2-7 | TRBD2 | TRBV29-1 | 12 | SVEGAGGVYEQY
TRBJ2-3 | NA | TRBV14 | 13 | ASSRLAGAVDTQY
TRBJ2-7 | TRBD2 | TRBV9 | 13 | ASSVGSGIYNEQY
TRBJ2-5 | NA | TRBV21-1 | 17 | ASSKQRKPGLVIQETQY
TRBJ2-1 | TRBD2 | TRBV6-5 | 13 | ASSNLAGANNEQF
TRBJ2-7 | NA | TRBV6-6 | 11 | ASSLTPHHEQY
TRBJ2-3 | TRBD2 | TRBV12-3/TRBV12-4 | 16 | ASSGRASGDWSTDAQY
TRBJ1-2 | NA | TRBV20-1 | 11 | SARARENYGYT
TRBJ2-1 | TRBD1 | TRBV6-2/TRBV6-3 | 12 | ASRSRDSREEQF
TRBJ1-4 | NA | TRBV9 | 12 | ASSVGRDYGKLF
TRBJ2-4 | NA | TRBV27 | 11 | ASSAGSKNIQY
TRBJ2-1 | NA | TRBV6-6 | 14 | ASSYSMALGANEQF
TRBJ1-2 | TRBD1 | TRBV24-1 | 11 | ASRGPWGFGYT
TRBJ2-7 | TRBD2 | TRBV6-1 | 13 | ASSERIIAGDEQY
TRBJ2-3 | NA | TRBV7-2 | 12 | ASTLRGARDTQY
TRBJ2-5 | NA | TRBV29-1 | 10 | SVRTGEETQY
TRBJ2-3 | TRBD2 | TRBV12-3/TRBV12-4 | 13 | ASNQKRGPTDTQY
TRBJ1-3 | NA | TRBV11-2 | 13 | ASSFPRDSGNTIY
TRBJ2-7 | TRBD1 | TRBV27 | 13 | ASSKTGDSSYEQY
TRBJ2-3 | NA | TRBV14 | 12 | ASSPQWSTDTQY
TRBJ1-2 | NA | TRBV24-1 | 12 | ATSDSTTYGGYT
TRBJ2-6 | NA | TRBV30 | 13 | AGPLGSAGANVLT
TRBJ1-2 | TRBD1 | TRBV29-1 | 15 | SVRLALTGQANYGYT
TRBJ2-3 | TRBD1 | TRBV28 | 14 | ASSYYRDRNTGTQY
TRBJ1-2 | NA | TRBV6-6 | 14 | ASSLFDTGANYGYT
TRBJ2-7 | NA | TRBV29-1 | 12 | SAREVGDFYEQY
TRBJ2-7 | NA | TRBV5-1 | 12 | ASSQIGDSYEQY
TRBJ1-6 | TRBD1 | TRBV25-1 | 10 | ASRQGAKPLH
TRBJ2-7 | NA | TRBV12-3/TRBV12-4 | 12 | ASSWTLGSYEQY
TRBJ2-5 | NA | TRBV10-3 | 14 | AISESHRQIQETQY
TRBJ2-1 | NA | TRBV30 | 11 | AWSTWGNNEQF
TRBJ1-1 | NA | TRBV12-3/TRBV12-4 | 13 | ASGIPGALNTEAF
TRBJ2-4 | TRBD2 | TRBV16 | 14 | ASSQLRELAKNIQY
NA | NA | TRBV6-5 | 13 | ASSYTRGSVYEQY
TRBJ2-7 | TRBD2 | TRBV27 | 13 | ASSWTSGTSYEQY
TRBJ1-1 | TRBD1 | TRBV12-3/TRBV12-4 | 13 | ASSWNSGQGSEAF
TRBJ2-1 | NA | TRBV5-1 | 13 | ASSLGGRYSDEQF
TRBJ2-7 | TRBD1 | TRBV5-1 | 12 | ASSLGDRDNEQY
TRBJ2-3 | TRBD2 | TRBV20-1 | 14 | SALRASGGIADTQY